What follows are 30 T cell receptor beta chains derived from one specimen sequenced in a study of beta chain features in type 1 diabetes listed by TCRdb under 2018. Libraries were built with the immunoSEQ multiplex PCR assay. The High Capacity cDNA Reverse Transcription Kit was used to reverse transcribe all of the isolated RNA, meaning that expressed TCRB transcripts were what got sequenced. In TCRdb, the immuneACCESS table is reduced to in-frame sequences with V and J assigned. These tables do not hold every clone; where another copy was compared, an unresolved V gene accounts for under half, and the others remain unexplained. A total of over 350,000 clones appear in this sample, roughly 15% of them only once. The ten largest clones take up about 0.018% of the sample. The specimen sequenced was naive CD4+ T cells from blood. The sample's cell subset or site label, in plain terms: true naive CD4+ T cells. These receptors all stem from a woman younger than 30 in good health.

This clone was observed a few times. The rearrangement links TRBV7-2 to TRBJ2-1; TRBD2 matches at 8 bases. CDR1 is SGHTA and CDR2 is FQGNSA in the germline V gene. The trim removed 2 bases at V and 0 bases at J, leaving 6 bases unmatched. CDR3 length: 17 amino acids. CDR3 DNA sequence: TGTGCCAGCAGCTTAACACTAGCGGTGGCCTCCTACAATGAGCAGTTCTTC. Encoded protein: CASSLTLAVASYNEQFF.

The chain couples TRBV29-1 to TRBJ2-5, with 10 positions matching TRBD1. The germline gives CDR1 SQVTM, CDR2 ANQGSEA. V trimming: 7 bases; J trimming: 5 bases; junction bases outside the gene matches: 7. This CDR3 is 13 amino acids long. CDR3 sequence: CSGWDRGGETQYF. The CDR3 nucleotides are TGCAGCGGATGGGACAGGGGAGGGGAGACCCAGTACTTC.

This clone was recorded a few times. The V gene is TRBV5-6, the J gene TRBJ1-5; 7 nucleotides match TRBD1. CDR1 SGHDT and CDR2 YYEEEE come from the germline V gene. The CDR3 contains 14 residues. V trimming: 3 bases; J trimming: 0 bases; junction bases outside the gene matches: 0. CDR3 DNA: TGTGCCAGCAGCTACAGGGGTAGCAATCAGCCCCAGCATTTT. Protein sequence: CASSYRGSNQPQHF.

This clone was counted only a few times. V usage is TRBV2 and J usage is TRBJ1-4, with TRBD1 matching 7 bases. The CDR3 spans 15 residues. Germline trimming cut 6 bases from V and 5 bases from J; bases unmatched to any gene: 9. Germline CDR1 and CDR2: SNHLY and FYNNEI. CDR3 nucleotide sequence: TGTGCCAGCAGGCTTCGGGACAGAAGAAATGAAAAACTGTTTTTT. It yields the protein CASRLRDRRNEKLFF.

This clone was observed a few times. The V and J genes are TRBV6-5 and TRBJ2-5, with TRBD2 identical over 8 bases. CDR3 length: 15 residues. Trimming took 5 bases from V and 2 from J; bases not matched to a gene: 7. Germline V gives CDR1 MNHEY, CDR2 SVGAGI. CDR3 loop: CASSPGTSGQETQYF. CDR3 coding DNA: TGTGCCAGCAGTCCTGGCACTAGCGGACAAGAGACCCAGTACTTC.

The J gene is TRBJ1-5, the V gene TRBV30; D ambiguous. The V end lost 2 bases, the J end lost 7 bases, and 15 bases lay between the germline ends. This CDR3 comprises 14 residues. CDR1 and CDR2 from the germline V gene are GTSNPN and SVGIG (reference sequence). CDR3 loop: CAWSPGVRSQPQHF. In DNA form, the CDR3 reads TGTGCCTGGAGTCCCGGGGTCAGGAGCCAGCCCCAGCATTTT.

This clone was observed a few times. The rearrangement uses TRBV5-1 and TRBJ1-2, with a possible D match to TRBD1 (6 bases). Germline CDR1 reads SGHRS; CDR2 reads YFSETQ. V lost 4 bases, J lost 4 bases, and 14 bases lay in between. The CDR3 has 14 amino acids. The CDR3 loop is CASSGRDRRYGYTF. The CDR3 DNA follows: TGCGCCAGCAGCGGGAGAGACAGGCGCTATGGCTACACCTTC.

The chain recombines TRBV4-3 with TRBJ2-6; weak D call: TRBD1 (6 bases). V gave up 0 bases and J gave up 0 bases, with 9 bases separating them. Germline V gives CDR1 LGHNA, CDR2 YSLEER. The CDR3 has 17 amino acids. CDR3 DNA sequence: TGCGCCAGCAGCCAAGATAGGGGGTCCTCTGGGGCCAACGTCCTGACTTTC. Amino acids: CASSQDRGSSGANVLTF.

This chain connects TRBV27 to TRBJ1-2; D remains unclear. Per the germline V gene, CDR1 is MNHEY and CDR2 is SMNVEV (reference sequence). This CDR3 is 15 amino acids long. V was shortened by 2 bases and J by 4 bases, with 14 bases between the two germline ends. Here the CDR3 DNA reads TGTGCCAGCAGTTTAGCGACCGGGAGATCCTATGGCTACACCTTC. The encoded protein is CASSLATGRSYGYTF.

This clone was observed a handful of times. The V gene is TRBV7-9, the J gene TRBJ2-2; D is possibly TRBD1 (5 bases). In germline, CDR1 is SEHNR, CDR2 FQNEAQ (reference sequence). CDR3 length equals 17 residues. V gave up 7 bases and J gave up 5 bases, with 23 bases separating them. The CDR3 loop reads CASTDGFGPGWTGELFF. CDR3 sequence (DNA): TGTGCCAGCACCGATGGATTTGGACCAGGGTGGACCGGGGAGCTGTTTTTT.

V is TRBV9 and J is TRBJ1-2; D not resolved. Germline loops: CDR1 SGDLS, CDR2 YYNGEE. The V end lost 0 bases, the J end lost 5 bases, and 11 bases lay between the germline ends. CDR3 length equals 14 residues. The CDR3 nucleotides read TGTGCCAGCAGCGTAGAGGGAGGATTATATGGCTACACCTTC. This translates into CASSVEGGLYGYTF.

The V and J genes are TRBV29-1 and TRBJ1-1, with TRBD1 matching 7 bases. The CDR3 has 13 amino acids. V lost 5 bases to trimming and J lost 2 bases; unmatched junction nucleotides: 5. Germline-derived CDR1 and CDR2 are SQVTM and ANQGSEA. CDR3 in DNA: TGCAGCGTTTGGAGGGGGCAAAACACTGAAGCTTTCTTT. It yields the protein CSVWRGQNTEAFF.

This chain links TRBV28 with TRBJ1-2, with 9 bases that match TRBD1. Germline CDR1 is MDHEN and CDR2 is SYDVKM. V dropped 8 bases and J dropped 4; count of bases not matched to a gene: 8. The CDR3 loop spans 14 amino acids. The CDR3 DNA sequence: TGTGCCAGCGGCGACAGGGGGACCACCTATGGCTACACCTTC. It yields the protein CASGDRGTTYGYTF.

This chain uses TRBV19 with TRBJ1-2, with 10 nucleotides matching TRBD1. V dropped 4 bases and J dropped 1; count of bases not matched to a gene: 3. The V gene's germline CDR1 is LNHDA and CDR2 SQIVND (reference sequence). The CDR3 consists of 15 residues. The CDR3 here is CASSTRDRGNYGYTF. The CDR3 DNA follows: TGTGCCAGTAGTACCCGGGACAGGGGTAACTATGGCTACACCTTC. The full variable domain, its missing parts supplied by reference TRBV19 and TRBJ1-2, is DGGITQSPKYLFRKEGQNVTLSCEQNLNHDAMYWYRQDPGQGLRLIYYSQIVNDFQKGDIAEGYSVSREKKESFPLTVTSAQKNPTAFYLCASSTRDRGNYGYTFGSGTRLTVV.

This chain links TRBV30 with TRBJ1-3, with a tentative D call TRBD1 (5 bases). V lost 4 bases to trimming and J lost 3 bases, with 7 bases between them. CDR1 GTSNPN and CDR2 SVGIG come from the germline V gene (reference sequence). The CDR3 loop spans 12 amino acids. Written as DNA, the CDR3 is TGTGCCTGGAAGGGACTTGGAAACACCATATATTTT. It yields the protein CAWKGLGNTIYF.

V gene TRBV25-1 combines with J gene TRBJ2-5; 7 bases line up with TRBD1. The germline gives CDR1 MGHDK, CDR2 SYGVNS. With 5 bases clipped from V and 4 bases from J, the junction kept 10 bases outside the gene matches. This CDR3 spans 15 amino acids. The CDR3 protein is CASSPAGTAPETQYF. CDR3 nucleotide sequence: TGTGCCAGCAGTCCGGCCGGGACAGCCCCAGAGACCCAGTACTTC.

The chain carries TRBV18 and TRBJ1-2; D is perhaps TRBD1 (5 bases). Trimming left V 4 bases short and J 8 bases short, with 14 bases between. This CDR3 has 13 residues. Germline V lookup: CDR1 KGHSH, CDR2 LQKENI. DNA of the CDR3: TGTGCCAGCTCACAAGCCAGGGAAGGCGGCTACACCTTC. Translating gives CASSQAREGGYTF.

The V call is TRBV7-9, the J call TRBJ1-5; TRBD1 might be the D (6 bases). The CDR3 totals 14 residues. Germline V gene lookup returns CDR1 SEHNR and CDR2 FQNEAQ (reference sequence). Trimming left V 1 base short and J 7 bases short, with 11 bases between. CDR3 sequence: CASSLVGGGQPQHF. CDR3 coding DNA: TGTGCCAGCAGCTTAGTAGGGGGTGGGCAGCCCCAGCATTTT.

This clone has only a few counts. CDR3: CSVRQTYNEQFF. The CDR3 DNA follows: TGCAGCGTTAGACAGACGTACAATGAGCAGTTCTTC. The J gene is TRBJ2-1, the V gene TRBV29-1, with D tentatively TRBD1 (5 bases). CDR1 SQVTM and CDR2 ANQGSEA come from the germline V gene. Trimming removed 5 bases from V and 4 bases from J, with 9 bases in between. The CDR3 totals 12 residues.

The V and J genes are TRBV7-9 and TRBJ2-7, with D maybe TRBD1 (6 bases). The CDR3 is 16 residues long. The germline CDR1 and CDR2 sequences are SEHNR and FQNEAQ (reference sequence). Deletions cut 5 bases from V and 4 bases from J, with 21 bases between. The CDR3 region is CASSPPGTFIGYEQYF. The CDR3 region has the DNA TGTGCCAGCAGCCCCCCCGGGACATTCATTGGTTACGAGCAGTACTTC.

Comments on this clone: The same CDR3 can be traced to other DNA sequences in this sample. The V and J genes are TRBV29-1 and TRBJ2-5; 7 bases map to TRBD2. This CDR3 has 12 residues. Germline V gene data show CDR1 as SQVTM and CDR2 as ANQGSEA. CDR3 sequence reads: CSVRGDGETQYF. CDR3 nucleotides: TGCAGTGTCCGGGGGGACGGGGAGACCCAGTACTTC.

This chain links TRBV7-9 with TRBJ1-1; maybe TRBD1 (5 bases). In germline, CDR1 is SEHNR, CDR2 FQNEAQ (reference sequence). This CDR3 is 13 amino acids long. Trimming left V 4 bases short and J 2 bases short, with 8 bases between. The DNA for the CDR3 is TGTGCCAGCAGCTCTGACAGTAACACTGAAGCTTTCTTT. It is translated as CASSSDSNTEAFF. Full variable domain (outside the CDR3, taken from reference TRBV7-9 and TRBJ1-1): DTGVSQNPRHKITKRGQNVTFRCDPISEHNRLYWYRQTLGQGPEFLTYFQNEAQLEKSRLLSDRFSAERPKGSFSTLEIQRTEQGDSAMYLCASSSDSNTEAFFGQGTRLTVV.

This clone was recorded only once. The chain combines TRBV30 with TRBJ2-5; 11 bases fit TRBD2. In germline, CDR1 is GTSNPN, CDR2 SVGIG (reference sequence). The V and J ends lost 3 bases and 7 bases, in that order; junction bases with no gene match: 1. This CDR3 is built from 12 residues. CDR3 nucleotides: TGTGCCTGGAGCCTAGCGGGAGGGACCCAGTACTTC. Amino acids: CAWSLAGGTQYF.

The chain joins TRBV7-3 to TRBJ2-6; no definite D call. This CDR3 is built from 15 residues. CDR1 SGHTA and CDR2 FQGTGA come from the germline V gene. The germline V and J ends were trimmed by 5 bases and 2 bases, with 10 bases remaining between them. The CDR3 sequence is CASSPRLAGANVLTF. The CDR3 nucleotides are TGTGCCAGCAGCCCCCGTCTCGCTGGGGCCAACGTCCTGACTTTC.

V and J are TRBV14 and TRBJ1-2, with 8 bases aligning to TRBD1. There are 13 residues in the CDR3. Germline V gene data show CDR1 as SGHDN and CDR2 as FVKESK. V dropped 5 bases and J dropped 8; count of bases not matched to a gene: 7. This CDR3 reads CASSTDRVGGYTF. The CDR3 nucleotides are TGTGCCAGCAGCACGGACAGGGTTGGAGGCTACACCTTC.

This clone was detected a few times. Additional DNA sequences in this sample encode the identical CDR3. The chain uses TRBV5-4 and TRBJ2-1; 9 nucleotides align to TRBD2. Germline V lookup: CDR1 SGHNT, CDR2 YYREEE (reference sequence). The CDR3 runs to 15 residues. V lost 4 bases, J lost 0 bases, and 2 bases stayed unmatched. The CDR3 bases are TGTGCCAGCAGCCTTAGCGGGAGCTCCTACAATGAGCAGTTCTTC. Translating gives CASSLSGSSYNEQFF.

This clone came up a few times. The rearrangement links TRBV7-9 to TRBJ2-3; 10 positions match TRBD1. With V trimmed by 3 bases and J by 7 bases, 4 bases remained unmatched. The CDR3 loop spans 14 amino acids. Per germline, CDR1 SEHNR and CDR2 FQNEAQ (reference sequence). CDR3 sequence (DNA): TGTGCCAGCAGCTTGACAGGGGGCGTAAATACGCAGTATTTT. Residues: CASSLTGGVNTQYF.

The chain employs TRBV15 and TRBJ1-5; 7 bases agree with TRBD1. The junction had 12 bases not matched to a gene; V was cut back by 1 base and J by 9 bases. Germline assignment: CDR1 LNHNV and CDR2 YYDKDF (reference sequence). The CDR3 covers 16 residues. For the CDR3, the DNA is TGTGCCACCAGCAGAGGAACAGGGGCTTCCCCAGGGCCCCAGCATTTT. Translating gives CATSRGTGASPGPQHF. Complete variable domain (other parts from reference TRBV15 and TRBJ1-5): DAMVIQNPRYQVTQFGKPVTLSCSQTLNHNVMYWYQQKSSQAPKLLFHYYDKDFNNEADTPDNFQSRRPNTSFCFLDIRSPGLGDTAMYLCATSRGTGASPGPQHFGDGTRLSIL.

The CDR3: CASSLGRANTGELFF. The CDR3 region has the DNA TGTGCCAGCAGCTTGGGGAGGGCGAACACCGGGGAGCTGTTTTTT. V is TRBV5-8 and J is TRBJ2-2; D perhaps matches TRBD2 (6 bases). V was pared by 0 bases and J by 0 bases, with 6 bases between. The CDR3 spans 15 residues. The germline gives CDR1 SGHTS, CDR2 YDEGEE.

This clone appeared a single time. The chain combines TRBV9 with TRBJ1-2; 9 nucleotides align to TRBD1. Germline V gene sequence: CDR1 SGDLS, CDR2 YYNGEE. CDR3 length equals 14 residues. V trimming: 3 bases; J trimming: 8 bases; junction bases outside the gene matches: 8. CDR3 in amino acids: CASSADRGFMGYTF. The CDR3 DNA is TGTGCCAGCAGCGCTGACAGGGGGTTTATGGGCTACACCTTC. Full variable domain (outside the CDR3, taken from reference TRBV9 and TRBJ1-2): DSGVTQTPKHLITATGQRVTLRCSPRSGDLSVYWYQQSLDQGLQFLIQYYNGEERAKGNILERFSAQQFPDLHSELNLSSLELGDSALYFCASSADRGFMGYTFGSGTRLTVV.